This T cell receptor beta chain was identified during a study of radiation and T cells in renal cell carcinoma (dated by TCRdb to between 2020 and 2021). A note on the overall study: The samples were obtained from a clinical trial, where primary renal cell carcinomas were treated with 15 Gy stereotactic body radiation therapy and then removed by nephrectomy 4 weeks afterward. Across all 55 or so samples, several million unique CDR3 nucleotide sequences encoding roughly 2.7 million unique CDR3 amino acid sequences were identified. A total of 50 to 60 samples underwent TCR beta sequencing, made up of 26 tumors and roughly 27 peripheral blood samples.

The immunoSEQ kit was used, according to the manufacturer's recommendations, to generate TCR beta libraries from genomic DNA. For library preparation, a first multiplex PCR was performed with proprietary primers, followed by a second PCR in which unique barcodes were added, and bead cleanups were performed after each round. A kit-provided positive control reaction and a negative control reaction were included in every sample batch. The final libraries were assessed on an Agilent 4200 TapeStation D1000 ScreenTape, pooled by volume, and quantified by qPCR. Sequencing was performed on an Illumina NextSeq500 using a MidOutput 150-cycle cartridge, with 156 Read1 cycles, 15 Index1 cycles, and the kit custom primers. The pooled library was loaded at around 1 pM with an approximately 20% PhiX control spike-in. The authors' pipeline ran thus. Vendor-processed data were analyzed in R, and a clonotype was defined as all T cells sharing the same CDR3 nucleotide sequence. For clone abundance analyses, frequencies were normalized to the 10,000 most abundant clones per sample. Public T cell clones, which averaged fewer than five per sample, were removed prior to analysis. An abundance difference of at least 32-fold between compartments was the criterion for calling clonotypes tumor-enriched or baseline blood-enriched. Clonotypes expanded or contracted between blood time points were identified with a beta-binomial differential abundance model. Tumor-blood repertoire similarity was measured with the Baroni-Urbani and Buser coefficient, and group comparisons used two-tailed Wilcoxon tests in R. TCRdb limited this immuneACCESS table to in-frame rearrangements with V and J called. A share of clones is missing; checked studies link under half to unresolved V genes, and the rest is unexplained. V and J calls and clone size are as listed in that table; D and trimming were resolved from the DNA. The sample table holds just over 95,000 clones, of which 75% to 90% were seen once. The top ten clones comprise less than 10% of the sample.

Explained via the paper, the time point label denotes: baseline pretreatment blood. According to the study, the label for this sample's treatment or condition signals: 15 Gy SBRT to primary tumor, nephrectomy 4 weeks later. To track tumor-enriched clonotypes, serial peripheral blood was sampled from radiation-treated patients at baseline and at 2 weeks and 4 weeks after SBRT. Every patient had renal cell carcinoma of clear cell pathology. Genomic DNA for TCR sequencing was prepared using the QIAamp DNA Blood Mini Kit (Qiagen). The analyses included just those samples that passed every quality control check. Overall study outcomes, separate from this receptor: Because no pretreatment tumor biopsies were available, whether clonotypes were present in the tumor at baseline could not be determined. An increase in top tumor clonotypes in blood was observed from baseline to 2 weeks post-radiation, followed by contraction by 4 weeks, which was taken to suggest transient expansion of tumor-resident clones. The single-armed trial design could not address effects of radiation dose or scheduling on the TCR repertoire. Changes in the blood repertoire were not tracked past 4 weeks after treatment.

The CDR3 holds 14 amino acids from the cysteine to the phenylalanine. Left in the record is the CDR3 DNA by itself, 42 bases read in frame from the first base. CDR1 SGHRS and CDR2 YFSETQ were looked up in the germline V gene. V trim: 4 bases; J trim: 6 bases; unmatched bases: 4. For this clone: Its antigen remains undetermined. No quality values exist for individual bases; no much larger clone is one base distant.

The receptor comes from a man aged 50 or older with renal cell carcinoma. In this chain, TRBV5-1 is recombined with TRBJ1-4, with TRBD1 identical over 9 junction bases. The sample in question was blood, obtained from a patient whose treatment included radiotherapy and nephrectomy. The CDR3 protein is CASSARQGDEKLFF. The sequenced DNA: TGCGCCAGCAGCGCAAGACAGGGGGATGAAAAACTGTTTTTT.